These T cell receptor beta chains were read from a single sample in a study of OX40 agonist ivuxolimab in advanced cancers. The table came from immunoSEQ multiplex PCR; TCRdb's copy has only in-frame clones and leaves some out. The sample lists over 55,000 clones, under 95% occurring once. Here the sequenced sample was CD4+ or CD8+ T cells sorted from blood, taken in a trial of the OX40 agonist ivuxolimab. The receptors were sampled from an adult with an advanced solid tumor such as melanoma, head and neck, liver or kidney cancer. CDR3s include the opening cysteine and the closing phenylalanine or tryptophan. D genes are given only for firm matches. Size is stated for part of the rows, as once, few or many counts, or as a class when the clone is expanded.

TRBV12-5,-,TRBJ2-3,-,CASGKEQGLLSDTQYF,TGTGCTAGTGGTAAAGAACAGGGATTACTTTCAGATACGCAGTATTTT
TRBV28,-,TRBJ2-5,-,CASNSYTGYETQYF,TGTGCCAGCAATTCCTACACAGGGTACGAGACCCAGTACTTC
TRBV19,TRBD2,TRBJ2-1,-,CASRPSGYNEQFF,TGTGCCAGTAGGCCTAGCGGGTACAATGAGCAGTTCTTC
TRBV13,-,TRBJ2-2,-,CASSLGTRRLIGELFF,TGTGCCAGCAGCTTAGGGACTAGGCGTCTCATTGGGGAGCTGTTTTTT
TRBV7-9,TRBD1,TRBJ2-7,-,CASSSPGQGAYEQYF,TGTGCCAGCAGCTCACCGGGACAGGGGGCTTACGAGCAGTACTTC
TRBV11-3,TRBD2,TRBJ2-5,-,CASSLGTSAQETQYF,TGTGCCAGCAGCTTAGGGACTAGTGCCCAAGAGACCCAGTACTTC
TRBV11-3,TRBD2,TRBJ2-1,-,CASRLAGGPGDNEQFF,TGTGCCAGCCGACTAGCGGGAGGGCCTGGGGACAATGAGCAGTTCTTC
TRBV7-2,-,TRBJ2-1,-,CASTLADRRQFF,TGTGCCAGCACTCTCGCGGATAGGAGGCAGTTCTTC
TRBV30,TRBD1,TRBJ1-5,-,CAWSVGQAFNQPQHF,TGTGCCTGGAGTGTAGGACAGGCGTTCAATCAGCCCCAGCATTTT
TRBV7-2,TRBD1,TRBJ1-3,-,CASSFMTGGGNTIYF,TGTGCCAGCAGCTTTATGACAGGGGGTGGAAACACCATATATTTT
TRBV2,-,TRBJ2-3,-,CASASRVDGTDTQYF,TGTGCCAGCGCCTCCCGGGTGGATGGCACAGATACGCAGTATTTT
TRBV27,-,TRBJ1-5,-,CASKGRGMGNQPQHF,TGTGCCAGCAAGGGGAGGGGGATGGGGAATCAGCCCCAGCATTTT
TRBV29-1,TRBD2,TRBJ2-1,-,CSVEDPLRRSGGNEQFF,TGCAGCGTTGAAGATCCCCTCAGAAGGAGCGGGGGGAATGAGCAGTTCTTC
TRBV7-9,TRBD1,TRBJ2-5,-,CASSRQGAGETQYF,TGTGCCAGCAGTCGACAGGGGGCCGGAGAGACCCAGTACTTC
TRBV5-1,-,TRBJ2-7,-,CASSPDGAPSSYEQYF,TGCGCCAGCAGCCCCGATGGAGCGCCTAGCTCCTACGAGCAGTACTTC
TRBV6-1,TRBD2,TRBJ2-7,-,CASSEAWREFHEQYF,TGTGCCAGCAGTGAAGCTTGGCGGGAGTTCCACGAGCAGTACTTC
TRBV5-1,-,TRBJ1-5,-,CASSLDRNQPQHF,TGCGCCAGCAGCTTGGACAGGAATCAGCCCCAGCATTTT
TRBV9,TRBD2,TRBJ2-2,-,CASTSWTSGRAMSGELFF,TGTGCCAGCACCAGTTGGACTAGCGGGCGAGCCATGTCCGGGGAGCTGTTTTTT
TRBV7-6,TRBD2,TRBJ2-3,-,CASSLGLAGRADTQYF,TGTGCCAGCAGCCTAGGACTAGCGGGACGGGCAGATACGCAGTATTTT
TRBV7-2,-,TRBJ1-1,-,CASSDNRAVGEAFF,TGTGCCAGCAGCGATAACAGGGCGGTCGGCGAAGCTTTCTTT
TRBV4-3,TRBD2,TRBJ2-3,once,CASSLHPLAGGGAQYF,TGCGCCAGCAGCCTGCACCCCCTAGCGGGTGGAGGAGCGCAGTATTTT
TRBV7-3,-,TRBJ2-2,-,CASSPRGGANTGELFF,TGTGCCAGCAGCCCCAGGGGGGGCGCGAACACCGGGGAGCTGTTTTTT
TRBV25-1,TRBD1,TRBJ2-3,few,CASSEFDRGRQFATQYF,TGTGCCAGCAGTGAATTTGACAGGGGCCGTCAGTTTGCTACGCAGTATTTT
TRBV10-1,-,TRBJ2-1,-,CASSLPGTYNEQFF,TGCGCCAGCAGTTTGCCGGGAACTTACAATGAGCAGTTCTTC
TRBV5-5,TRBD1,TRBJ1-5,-,CASSPGTGIGRPQHF,TGTGCCAGCAGCCCCGGGACAGGGATAGGGCGGCCCCAGCATTTT
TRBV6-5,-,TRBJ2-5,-,CASRGIGAIGTQYF,TGTGCCAGCAGGGGGATTGGGGCAATAGGGACCCAGTACTTC
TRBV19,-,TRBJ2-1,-,CASSISYNEQFF,TGTGCCAGTAGTATATCCTACAATGAGCAGTTCTTC
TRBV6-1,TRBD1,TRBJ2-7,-,CASIRTGQGAEEQYF,TGTGCCAGCATTAGGACGGGACAGGGGGCGGAAGAGCAGTACTTC
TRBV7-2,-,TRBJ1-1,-,CASSLDFAGAEAFF,TGTGCCAGCAGCTTAGATTTTGCAGGGGCTGAAGCTTTCTTT
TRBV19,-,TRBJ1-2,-,CASSPGAGYGYTF,TGTGCCAGTAGTCCTGGGGCGGGCTATGGCTACACCTTC